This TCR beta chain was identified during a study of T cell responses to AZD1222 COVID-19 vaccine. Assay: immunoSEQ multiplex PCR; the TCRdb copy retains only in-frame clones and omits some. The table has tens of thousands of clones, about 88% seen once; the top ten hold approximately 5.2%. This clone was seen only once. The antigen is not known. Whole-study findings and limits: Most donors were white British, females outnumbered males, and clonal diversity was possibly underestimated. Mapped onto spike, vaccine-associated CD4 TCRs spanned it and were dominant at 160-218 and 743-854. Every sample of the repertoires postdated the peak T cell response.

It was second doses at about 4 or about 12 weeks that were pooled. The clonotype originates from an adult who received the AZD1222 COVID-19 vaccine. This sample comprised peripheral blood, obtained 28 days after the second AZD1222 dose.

The CDR3 DNA is TGTGCCAGTATAGGAAGAGGAAACAATCAGCCCCAGCATTTT. It yields the protein CASIGRGNNQPQHF. The chain recombines TRBV19 with TRBJ1-5; D remains ambiguous. Germline CDR1 and CDR2: LNHDA and SQIVND (reference sequence). V lost 7 bases and J 3 bases, leaving 13 bases between the germline ends. This CDR3 has 14 residues.